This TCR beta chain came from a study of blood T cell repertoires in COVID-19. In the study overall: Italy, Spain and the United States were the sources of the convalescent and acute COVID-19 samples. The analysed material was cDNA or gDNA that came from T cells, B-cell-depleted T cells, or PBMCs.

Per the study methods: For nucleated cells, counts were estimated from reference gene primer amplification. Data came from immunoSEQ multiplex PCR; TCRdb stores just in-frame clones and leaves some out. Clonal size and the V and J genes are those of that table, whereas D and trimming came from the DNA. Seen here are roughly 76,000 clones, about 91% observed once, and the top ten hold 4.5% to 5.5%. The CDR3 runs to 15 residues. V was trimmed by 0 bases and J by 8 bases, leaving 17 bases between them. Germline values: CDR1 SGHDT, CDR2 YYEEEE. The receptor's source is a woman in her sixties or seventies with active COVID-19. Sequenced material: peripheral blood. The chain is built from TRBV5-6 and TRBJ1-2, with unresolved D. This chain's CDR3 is CASSLVSPPGGGYTF. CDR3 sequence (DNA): TGTGCCAGCAGCTTGGTATCCCCACCCGGCGGCGGCTACACCTTC.